This T cell receptor beta chain was identified during a study of CXCR3-negative and CXCR3-positive naive CD8 T cells. The study, taken as a whole, reports: A higher hydrophobicity marked the TRB CDR3s of CXCR3-positive naive cells versus CXCR3-negative naive cells. Unlike memory cells, which differed, naive CXCR3-negative and CXCR3-positive cells had similar TRBV-TRBJ usage. Both naive subsets had comparably high diversity; memory CD8+ cells much lower. Cryopreserved cells partially lost CXCR3 expression, and fresh PBMCs were used in most assays.

In the case of this clonotype: Its cognate antigen is unknown.

With UMI labels, 5' RACE was used to prepare the TRB cDNA libraries. TCRdb reanalyzed the 5' RACE reads, giving one entry per CDR3 protein sequence and no DNA. This sample carries roughly 110,000 distinct CDR3 sequences, with about 0.34% going to the ten biggest clones. A CD45RO-CCR7+CD27+CD95- phenotype identified naive CD8+ T cells. This CDR3 contains 16 residues. Germline V gene data show CDR1 as SGDLS and CDR2 as YYNGEE. The chain has TRBV9 and TRBJ2-2; the TRBD2 assignment by TCRdb is unverifiable without DNA. Sequencing was performed on naive CXCR3+ CD8+ T cells from blood. Indicated subset: CD45RO-CCR7+CD27+CD95- naive CD8+ T cells expressing CXCR3 (TNR3+). This receptor was obtained from a human donor in good health. Some clones in this sample may be carry-over from other donors' samples. CDR3 protein: CASSKTGGLYTGELFF.